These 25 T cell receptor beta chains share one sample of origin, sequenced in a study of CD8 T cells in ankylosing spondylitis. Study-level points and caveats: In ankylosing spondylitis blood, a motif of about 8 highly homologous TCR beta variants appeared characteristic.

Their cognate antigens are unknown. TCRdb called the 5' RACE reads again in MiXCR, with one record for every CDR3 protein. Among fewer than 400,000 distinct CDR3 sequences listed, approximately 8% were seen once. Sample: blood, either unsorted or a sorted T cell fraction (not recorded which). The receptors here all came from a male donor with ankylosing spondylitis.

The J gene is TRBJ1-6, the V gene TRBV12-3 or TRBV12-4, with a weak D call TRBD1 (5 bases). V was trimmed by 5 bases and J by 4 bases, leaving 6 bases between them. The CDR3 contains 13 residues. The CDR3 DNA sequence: TGTGCCAGCAGTCAGGGTTATAATTCACCCCTCCACTTT. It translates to CASSQGYNSPLHF.

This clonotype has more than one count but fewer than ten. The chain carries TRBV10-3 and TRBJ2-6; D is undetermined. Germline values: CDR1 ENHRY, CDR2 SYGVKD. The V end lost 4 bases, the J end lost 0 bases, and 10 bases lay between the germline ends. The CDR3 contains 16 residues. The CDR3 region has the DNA TGTGCCATCAGTGCAGAATACCACTCTGGGGCCAACGTCCTGACTTTC. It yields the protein CAISAEYHSGANVLTF.

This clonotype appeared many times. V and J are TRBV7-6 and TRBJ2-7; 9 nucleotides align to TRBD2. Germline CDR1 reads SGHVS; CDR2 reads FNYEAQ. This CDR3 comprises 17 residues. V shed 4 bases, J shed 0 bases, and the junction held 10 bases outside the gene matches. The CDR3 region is CASSSIAGALYSYEQYF. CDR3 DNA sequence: TGTGCCAGCAGCTCCATAGCGGGAGCCCTTTACTCCTACGAGCAGTACTTC. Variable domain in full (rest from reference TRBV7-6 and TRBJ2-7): GAGVSQSPRYKVTKRGQDVALRCDPISGHVSLYWYRQALGQGPEFLTYFNYEAQQDKSGLPNDRFSAERPEGSISTLTIQRTEQRDSAMYRCASSSIAGALYSYEQYFGPGTRLTVT.

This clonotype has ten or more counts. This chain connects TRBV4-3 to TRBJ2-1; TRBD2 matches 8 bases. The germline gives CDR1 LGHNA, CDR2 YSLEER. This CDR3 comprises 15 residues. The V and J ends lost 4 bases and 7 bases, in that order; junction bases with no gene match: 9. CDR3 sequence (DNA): TGCGCCAGCAGCCCAAAAGCCGGACTAGCAAATGAGCAGTTCTTC. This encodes CASSPKAGLANEQFF.

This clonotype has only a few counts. The CDR3 protein is CAGNLGGGETQYF. The CDR3, as DNA: TGTGCCGGAAACCTGGGAGGGGGTGAGACCCAGTACTTC. The genes are TRBV30 and TRBJ2-5; D may be TRBD2 (7 bases). Trimming stripped 8 bases from V and 5 bases from J, with 18 bases between. Germline assignment: CDR1 GTSNPN and CDR2 SVGIG (reference sequence). The length of the CDR3 is 13 residues.

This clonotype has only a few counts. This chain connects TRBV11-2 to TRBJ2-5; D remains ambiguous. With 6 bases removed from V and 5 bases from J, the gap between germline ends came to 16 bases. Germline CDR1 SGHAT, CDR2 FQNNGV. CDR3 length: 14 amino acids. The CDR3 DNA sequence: TGTGCCAGCAGTTTGAATGGGGTTAGGGAGACCCAGTACTTC. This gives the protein CASSLNGVRETQYF.

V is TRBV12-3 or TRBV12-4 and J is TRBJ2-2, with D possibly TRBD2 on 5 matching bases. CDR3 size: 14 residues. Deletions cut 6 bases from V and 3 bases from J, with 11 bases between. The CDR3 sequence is CASSTRTHTGELFF. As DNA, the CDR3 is TGTGCCAGCAGCACCCGGACTCACACCGGGGAGCTGTTTTTT.

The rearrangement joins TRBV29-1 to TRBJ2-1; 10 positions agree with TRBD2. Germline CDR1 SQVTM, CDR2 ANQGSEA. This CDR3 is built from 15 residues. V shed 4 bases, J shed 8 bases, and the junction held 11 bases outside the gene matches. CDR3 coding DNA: TGCAGCGTTGGGTCCCAGCGGGAGGGCAGGGATGAGCAGTTCTTC. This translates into CSVGSQREGRDEQFF.

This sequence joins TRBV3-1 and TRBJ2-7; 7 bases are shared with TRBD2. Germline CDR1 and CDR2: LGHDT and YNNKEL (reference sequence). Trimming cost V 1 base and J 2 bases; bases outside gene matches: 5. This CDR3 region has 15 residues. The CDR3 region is CASSQGRDYTYEQYF. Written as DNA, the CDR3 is TGTGCCAGCAGCCAAGGTCGGGACTATACCTACGAGCAGTACTTC.

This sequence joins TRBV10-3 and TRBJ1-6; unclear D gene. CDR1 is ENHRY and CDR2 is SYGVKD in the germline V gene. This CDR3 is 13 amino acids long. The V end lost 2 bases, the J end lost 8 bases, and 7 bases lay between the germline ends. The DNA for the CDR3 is TGTGCCATCAGTGAGACGAGTGATTCACCCCTCCACTTT. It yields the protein CAISETSDSPLHF.

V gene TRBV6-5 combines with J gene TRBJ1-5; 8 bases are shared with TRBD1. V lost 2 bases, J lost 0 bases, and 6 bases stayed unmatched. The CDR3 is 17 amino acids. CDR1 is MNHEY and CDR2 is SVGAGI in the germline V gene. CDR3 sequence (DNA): TGTGCCAGCAGTTACACCCCAGGGGGCAGTAGCAATCAGCCCCAGCATTTT. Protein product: CASSYTPGGSSNQPQHF.

This CDR3 is CASSSSRQGSDTQYF. The CDR3 nucleotides are TGTGCCAGCAGCTCGTCCCGCCAGGGGTCAGATACGCAGTATTTT. The chain recombines TRBV13 with TRBJ2-3; possibly TRBD1 for D (6 bases). V lost 4 bases and J lost 4, with 15 bases in between. The CDR3 runs 15 residues. Germline V lookup: CDR1 PRHDT, CDR2 FYEKMQ (reference sequence).

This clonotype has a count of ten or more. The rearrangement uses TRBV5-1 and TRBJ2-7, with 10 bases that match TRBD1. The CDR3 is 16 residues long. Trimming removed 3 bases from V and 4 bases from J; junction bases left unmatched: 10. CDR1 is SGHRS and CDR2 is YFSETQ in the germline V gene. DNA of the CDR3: TGCGCCAGCAGCTGGGGAGACAGGGGGCGAGCTTACGAGCAGTACTTC. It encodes CASSWGDRGRAYEQYF.

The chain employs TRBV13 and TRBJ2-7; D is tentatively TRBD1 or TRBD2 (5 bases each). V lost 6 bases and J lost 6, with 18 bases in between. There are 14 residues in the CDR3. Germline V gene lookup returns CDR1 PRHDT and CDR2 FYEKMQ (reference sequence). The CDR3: CASSSLLGRIEQYF. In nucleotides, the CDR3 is TGTGCCAGCAGTTCCTTGCTGGGACGGATCGAGCAGTACTTC.

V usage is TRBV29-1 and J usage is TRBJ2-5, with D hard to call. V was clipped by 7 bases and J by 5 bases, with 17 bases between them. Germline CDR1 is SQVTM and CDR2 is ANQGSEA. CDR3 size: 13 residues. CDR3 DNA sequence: TGCAGCGGGCGACCCTGGAGCGTTGAGACCCAGTACTTC. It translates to CSGRPWSVETQYF.

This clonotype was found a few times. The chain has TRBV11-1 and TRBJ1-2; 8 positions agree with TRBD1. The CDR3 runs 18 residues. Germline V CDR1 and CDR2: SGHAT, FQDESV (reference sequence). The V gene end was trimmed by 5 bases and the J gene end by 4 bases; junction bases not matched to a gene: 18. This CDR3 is CASSRPGTGRERAYGYTF. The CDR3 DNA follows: TGTGCCAGCAGCCGACCTGGGACAGGACGGGAAAGAGCCTATGGCTACACCTTC.

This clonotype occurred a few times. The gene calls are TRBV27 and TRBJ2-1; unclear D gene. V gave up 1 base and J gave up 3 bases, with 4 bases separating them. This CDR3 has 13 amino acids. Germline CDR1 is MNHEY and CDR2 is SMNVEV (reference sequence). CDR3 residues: CASSLYYYNEQFF. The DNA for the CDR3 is TGTGCCAGCAGTTTATACTACTACAATGAGCAGTTCTTC.

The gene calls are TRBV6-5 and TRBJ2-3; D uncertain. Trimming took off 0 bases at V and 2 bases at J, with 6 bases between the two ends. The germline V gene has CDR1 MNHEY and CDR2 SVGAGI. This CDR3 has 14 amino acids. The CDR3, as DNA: TGTGCCAGCAGTTACTCGGGTTACACAGATACGCAGTATTTT. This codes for CASSYSGYTDTQYF.

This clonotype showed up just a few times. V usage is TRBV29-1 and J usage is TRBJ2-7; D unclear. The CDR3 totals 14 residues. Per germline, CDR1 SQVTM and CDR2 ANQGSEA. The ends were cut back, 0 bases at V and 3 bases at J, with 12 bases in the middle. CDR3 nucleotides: TGCAGCGTTGAAGATCGTGTACTGGGCTACGAGCAGTACTTC. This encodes CSVEDRVLGYEQYF.

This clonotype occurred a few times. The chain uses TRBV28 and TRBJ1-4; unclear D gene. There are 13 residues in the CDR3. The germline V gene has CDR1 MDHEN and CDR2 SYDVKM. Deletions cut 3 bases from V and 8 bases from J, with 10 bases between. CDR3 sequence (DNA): TGTGCCAGCAGTTTCGGTGGGGAAGAAAAACTGTTTTTT. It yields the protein CASSFGGEEKLFF.

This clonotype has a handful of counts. Here the CDR3 DNA reads TGCAGTGCCCTTGGACTAGCGGGAGCGGGAGATACGCAGTATTTT. It is translated as CSALGLAGAGDTQYF. J is TRBJ2-3 and V is TRBV20-1; 13 bases are a match to TRBD2. Germline V gene sequence: CDR1 DFQATT, CDR2 SNEGSKA (reference sequence). The trim removed 6 bases at V and 5 bases at J, leaving 8 bases unmatched. The CDR3 runs to 15 residues.

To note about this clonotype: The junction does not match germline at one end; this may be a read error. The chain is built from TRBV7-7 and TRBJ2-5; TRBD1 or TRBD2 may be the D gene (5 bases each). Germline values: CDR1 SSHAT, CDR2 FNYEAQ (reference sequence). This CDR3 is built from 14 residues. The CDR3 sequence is CASSLDGARETQYF. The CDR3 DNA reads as TGTGCTAGCAGCTTAGACGGGGCAAGGGAGACCCAGTACTTC.

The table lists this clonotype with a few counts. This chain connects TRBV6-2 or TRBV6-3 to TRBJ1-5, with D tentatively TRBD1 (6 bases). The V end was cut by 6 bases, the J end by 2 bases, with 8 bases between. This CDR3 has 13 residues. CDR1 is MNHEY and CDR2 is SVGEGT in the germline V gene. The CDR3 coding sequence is TGTGCCAGCAGATCAGGGGGCAATCAGCCCCAGCATTTT. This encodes CASRSGGNQPQHF.

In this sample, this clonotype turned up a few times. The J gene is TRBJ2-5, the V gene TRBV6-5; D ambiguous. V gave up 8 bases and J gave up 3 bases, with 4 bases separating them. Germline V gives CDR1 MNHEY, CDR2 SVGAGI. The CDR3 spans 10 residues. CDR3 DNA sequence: TGTGCCAGCTGGAAAGAGACCCAGTACTTC. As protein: CASWKETQYF.

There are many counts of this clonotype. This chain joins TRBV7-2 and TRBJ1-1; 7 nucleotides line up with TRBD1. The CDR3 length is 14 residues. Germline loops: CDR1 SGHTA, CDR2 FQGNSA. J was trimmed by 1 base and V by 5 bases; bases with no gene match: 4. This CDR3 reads CASSPRTGNTEAFF. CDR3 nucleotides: TGTGCCAGCAGCCCACGGACAGGGAACACTGAAGCTTTCTTT.